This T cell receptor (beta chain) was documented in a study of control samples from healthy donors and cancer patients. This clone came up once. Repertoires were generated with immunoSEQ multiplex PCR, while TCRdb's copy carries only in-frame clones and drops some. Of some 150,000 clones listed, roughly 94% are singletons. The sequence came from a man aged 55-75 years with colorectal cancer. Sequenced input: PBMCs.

The CDR3 region is CASSLDGRGRSNQPQHF. The CDR3 nucleotides are TGTGCCAGCAGCTTAGATGGCAGGGGGAGAAGCAATCAGCCCCAGCATTTT. The rearrangement joins TRBV11-2 to TRBJ1-5, with 7 positions matching TRBD1. CDR1 and CDR2 (germline): SGHAT, FQNNGV. This CDR3 is built from 17 residues. With V trimmed by 0 bases and J by 1 base, 6 bases remained unmatched. The whole variable domain, filled in from reference TRBV11-2 and TRBJ1-5, reads EAGVAQSPRYKIIEKRQSVAFWCNPISGHATLYWYQQILGQGPKLLIQFQNNGVVDDSQLPKDRFSAERLKGVDSTLKIQPAKLEDSAVYLCASSLDGRGRSNQPQHFGDGTRLSIL.